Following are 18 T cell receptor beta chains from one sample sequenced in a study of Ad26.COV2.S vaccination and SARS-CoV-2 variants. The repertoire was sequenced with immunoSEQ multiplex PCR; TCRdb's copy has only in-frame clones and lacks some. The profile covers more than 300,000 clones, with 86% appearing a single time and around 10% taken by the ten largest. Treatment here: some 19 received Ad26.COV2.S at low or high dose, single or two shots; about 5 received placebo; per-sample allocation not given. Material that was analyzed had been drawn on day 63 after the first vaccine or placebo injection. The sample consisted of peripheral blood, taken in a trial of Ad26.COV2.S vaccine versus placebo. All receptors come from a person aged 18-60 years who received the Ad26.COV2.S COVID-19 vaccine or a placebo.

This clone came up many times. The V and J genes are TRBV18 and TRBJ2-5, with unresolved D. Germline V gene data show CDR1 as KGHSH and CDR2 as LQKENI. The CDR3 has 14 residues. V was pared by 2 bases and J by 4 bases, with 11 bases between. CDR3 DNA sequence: TGTGCCAGCTCACCAAAACGCGTCGGAGAGACCCAGTACTTC. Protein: CASSPKRVGETQYF.

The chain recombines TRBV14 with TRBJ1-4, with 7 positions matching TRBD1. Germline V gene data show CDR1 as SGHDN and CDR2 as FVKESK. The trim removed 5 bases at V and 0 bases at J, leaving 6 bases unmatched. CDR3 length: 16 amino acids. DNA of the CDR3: TGTGCCAGCAGCAGATTCGGACAGGCAACTAATGAAAAACTGTTTTTT. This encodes CASSRFGQATNEKLFF.

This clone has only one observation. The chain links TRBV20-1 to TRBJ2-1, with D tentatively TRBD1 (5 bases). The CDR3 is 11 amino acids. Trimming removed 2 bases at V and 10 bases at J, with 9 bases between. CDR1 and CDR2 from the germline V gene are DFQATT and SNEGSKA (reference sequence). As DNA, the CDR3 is TGCAGTGCTAGAAATTACAGGGAGCAGTTCTTC. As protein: CSARNYREQFF.

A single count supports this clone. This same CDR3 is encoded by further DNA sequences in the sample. Written as DNA, the CDR3 is TGTGCCAGCAGCCAAGGGGCAGGGGGCCCCTACGAGCAGTACTTC. It encodes CASSQGAGGPYEQYF. The chain links TRBV3-1 (or the pseudogene TRBV3-2) to TRBJ2-7, with TRBD1 matching 8 bases. Germline V gene data show CDR1 as LGHDT and CDR2 as YNNKEL (reference sequence). The CDR3 has 15 amino acids. Germline trimming cut 1 base from V and 2 bases from J; bases unmatched to any gene: 4.

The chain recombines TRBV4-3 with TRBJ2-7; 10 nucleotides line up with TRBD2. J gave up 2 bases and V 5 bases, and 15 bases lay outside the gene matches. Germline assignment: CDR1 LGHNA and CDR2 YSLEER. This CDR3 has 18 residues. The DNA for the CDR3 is TGCGCCAGCAGCTTTGGGATCCGGACTAGCGGTCCTGCCTACGAGCAGTACTTC. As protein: CASSFGIRTSGPAYEQYF.

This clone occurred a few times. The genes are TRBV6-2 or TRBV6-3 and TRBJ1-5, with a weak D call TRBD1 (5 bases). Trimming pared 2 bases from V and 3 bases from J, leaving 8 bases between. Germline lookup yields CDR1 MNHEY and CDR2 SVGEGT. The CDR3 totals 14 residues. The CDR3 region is CASSYRGINQPQHF. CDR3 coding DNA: TGTGCCAGCAGTTACCGGGGGATCAATCAGCCCCAGCATTTT.

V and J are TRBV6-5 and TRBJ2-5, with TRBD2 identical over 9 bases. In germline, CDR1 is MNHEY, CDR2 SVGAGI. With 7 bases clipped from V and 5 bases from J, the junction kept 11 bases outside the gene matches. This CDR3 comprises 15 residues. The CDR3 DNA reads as TGTGCCAGCACCCCACTCCTGCGGGAGGGCGAGACCCAGTACTTC. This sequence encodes CASTPLLREGETQYF.

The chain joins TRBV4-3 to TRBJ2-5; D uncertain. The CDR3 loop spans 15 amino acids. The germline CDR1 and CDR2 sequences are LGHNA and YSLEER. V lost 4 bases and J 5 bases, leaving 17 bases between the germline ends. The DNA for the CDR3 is TGCGCCAGCAGCCCAGGCCAAGGCCCCGGGGAGACCCAGTACTTC. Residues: CASSPGQGPGETQYF.

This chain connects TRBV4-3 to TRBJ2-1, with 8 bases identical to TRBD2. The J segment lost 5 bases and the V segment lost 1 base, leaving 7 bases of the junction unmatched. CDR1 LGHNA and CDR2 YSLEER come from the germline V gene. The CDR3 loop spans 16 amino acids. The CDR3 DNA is TGCGCCAGCAGCCAAGTACCACTAGCGGTGAACAATGAGCAGTTCTTC. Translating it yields CASSQVPLAVNNEQFF.

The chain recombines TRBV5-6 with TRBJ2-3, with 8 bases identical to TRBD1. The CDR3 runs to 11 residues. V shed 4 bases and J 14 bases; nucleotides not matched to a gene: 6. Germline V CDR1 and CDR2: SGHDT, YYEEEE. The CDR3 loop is CASSQGASLYF. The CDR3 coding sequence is TGTGCCAGCAGCCAGGGGGCTAGTCTGTATTTT.

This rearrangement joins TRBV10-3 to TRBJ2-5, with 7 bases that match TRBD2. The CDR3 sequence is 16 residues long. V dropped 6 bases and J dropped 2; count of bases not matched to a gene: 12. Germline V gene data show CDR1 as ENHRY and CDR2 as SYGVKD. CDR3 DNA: TGTGCCATCAGCCTGGAACCTCCTAGCGGTCAAGAGACCCAGTACTTC. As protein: CAISLEPPSGQETQYF.

Here the CDR3 reads CASSLSGTYGYTF. The CDR3 DNA reads as TGTGCCAGCAGTTTATCCGGAACTTATGGCTACACCTTC. The chain uses TRBV27 and TRBJ1-2; D gene unclear. V lost 0 bases and J 5 bases, leaving 7 bases between the germline ends. The V gene's germline CDR1 is MNHEY and CDR2 SMNVEV (reference sequence). The CDR3 extends over 13 amino acids.

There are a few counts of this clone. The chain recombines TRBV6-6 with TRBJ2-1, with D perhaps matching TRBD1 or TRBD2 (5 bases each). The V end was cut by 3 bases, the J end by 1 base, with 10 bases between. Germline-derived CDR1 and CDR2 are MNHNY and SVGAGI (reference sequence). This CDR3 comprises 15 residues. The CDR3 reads CASSYRGASYNEQFF. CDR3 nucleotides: TGTGCCAGCAGTTATCGAGGGGCATCCTACAATGAGCAGTTCTTC.

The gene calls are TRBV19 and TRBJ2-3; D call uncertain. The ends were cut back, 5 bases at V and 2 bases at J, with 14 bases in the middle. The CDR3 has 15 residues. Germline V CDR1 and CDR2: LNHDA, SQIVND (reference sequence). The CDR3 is CASSLGPSTTDTQYF. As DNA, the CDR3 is TGTGCCAGTAGTCTAGGACCCAGCACCACAGATACGCAGTATTTT.

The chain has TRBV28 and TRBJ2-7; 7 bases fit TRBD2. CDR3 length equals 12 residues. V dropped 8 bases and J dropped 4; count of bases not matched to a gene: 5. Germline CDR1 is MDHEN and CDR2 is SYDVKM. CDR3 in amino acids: CASSGREYEQYF. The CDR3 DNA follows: TGTGCCAGCTCGGGGAGGGAATACGAGCAGTACTTC.

CDR3 sequence (DNA): TGTGCCAGTAGTATCGGCCTTCTAGCGGGGGGGCCCTCAAATGAGCAGTTCTTC. This sequence encodes CASSIGLLAGGPSNEQFF. The rearrangement links TRBV19 to TRBJ2-1; TRBD2 agrees at 12 bases. V shed 3 bases, J shed 7 bases, and the junction held 13 bases outside the gene matches. CDR1 is LNHDA, CDR2 SQIVND, per germline (reference sequence). The CDR3 length is 18 residues.

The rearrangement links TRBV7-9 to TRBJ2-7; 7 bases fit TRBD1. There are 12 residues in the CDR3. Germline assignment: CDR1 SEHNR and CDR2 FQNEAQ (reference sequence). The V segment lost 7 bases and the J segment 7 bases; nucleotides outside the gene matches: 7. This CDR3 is CASTQGVFEQYF. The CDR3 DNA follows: TGTGCCAGCACCCAGGGGGTCTTTGAGCAGTACTTC.

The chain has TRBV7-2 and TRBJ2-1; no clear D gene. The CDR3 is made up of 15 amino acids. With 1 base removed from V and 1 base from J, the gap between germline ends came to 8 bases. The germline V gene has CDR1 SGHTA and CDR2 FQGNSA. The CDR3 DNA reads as TGTGCCAGCAGCTTAGGGGCTGGGTCCTACAATGAGCAGTTCTTC. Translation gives CASSLGAGSYNEQFF.